The rows below give T cell receptor beta chains drawn from one sample of a study of OX40 agonist ivuxolimab in advanced cancers. Generated by immunoSEQ multiplex PCR, the TCRdb table keeps only in-frame clones and is missing some. The sample carries tens of thousands of clones, roughly 90% recorded once. The specimen was CD4+ or CD8+ T cells sorted from blood, collected in a trial of the OX40 agonist ivuxolimab. Source of these receptors: an adult with an advanced solid tumor such as melanoma, head and neck, liver or kidney cancer. Both conserved end residues are part of each CDR3. A D gene is named only where the DNA matches it firmly. Expanded clones get a size class; other rows say once, few or many, or leave the size out.

j_gene	abundance	d_gene	v_gene	CDR3nt	CDR3aa
TRBJ2-7	NA	TRBD1	TRBV18	TGTGCCAGCTCACCGAGCATGGACAGGGGAATCCACGAGCAGTACTTC	CASSPSMDRGIHEQYF
TRBJ1-5	NA	NA	TRBV30	TGTGCCTGGAGTGTAGGGGGCAATCAGCCCCAGCATTTT	CAWSVGGNQPQHF
TRBJ1-5	NA	NA	TRBV5-6	TGTGCCAGCAGCTTGGGGAATCAGCCCCAGCATTTT	CASSLGNQPQHF
TRBJ2-3	NA	TRBD1	TRBV5-1	TGCGCCAGCAGCTCTACAGGGGCTACGCAGTATTTT	CASSSTGATQYF
TRBJ1-2	NA	NA	TRBV6-5	TGTGCCAGCAGTTACTTCGCAGGCGGCTATGGCTACACCTTC	CASSYFAGGYGYTF
TRBJ2-1	NA	TRBD2	TRBV10-2	TGCGCCAGCAAAATGGGGGGGAATGAGCAGTTCTTC	CASKMGGNEQFF
TRBJ1-4	once	NA	TRBV15	TGTGCCACCAGCAGAGAGGATAGGGGCGAGGAAAAACTGTTTTTT	CATSREDRGEEKLFF
TRBJ2-7	NA	NA	TRBV10-3	TGTGCCATCAGTGAGTCGTTCCGGCAGGGCCCCTACTTC	CAISESFRQGPYF
TRBJ2-3	NA	TRBD2	TRBV5-1	TGCGCCAGCAGTCAAGCGGGAGGCACAGATACGCAGTATTTT	CASSQAGGTDTQYF
TRBJ1-1	NA	TRBD1	TRBV6-5	TGTGCCAGCAGTTACGACAGGGGGAAGAACACTGAAGCTTTCTTT	CASSYDRGKNTEAFF
TRBJ2-2	NA	NA	TRBV29-1	TGCAGCGCCCAGGGTGCCGGGGAGCTGTTTTTT	CSAQGAGELFF
TRBJ1-6	NA	NA	TRBV10-3	TGTGCCATCAGTGACAGTTATTCACCCCTCCACTTT	CAISDSYSPLHF
TRBJ2-7	once	NA	TRBV19	TGTGCCAGTAGTACTGGAGGGGGGGCGCCCTACGAGCAGTACTTC	CASSTGGGAPYEQYF
TRBJ2-2	NA	NA	TRBV7-6	TGTGCCAGCAGCCCCGATTTGACAGCGGGTACCGGGGAGCTGTTTTTT	CASSPDLTAGTGELFF
TRBJ2-6	once	NA	TRBV5-5	TGTGCCAGCAGCTTTAGTCTGAACTCTGGGGCCAACGTCCTGACTTTC	CASSFSLNSGANVLTF
TRBJ1-2	NA	NA	TRBV4-1	TGCGCCAGCAGCCAAGTGGGACGGACAAAGGACTATGGCTACACCTTC	CASSQVGRTKDYGYTF
TRBJ2-3	NA	NA	TRBV30	TGTGCCTGGGGTACAGGGTCGGACACAGATACGCAGTATTTT	CAWGTGSDTDTQYF
TRBJ2-6	NA	NA	TRBV5-4	TGTGCCAGCAGCCCGTCGTGGACCGGGGCCAACGTCCTGACTTTC	CASSPSWTGANVLTF
TRBJ2-5	NA	TRBD2	TRBV9	TGTGCCAGCAGCGTCGGACTAGCGGGAGAGGGGGAACGTACGGAGACCCAGTACTTC	CASSVGLAGEGERTETQYF
TRBJ2-6	NA	TRBD1	TRBV27	TGTGCCAGCAGTTCCGGGACAGGGATCCCTGGGGCCAACGTCCTGACTTTC	CASSSGTGIPGANVLTF
TRBJ2-3	NA	TRBD2	TRBV4-1	TGCGCCAGCAGCCAAGAGCGGAGGCCAAGCGGGAGAGAGTCAGATACGCAGTATTTT	CASSQERRPSGRESDTQYF
TRBJ1-2	NA	NA	TRBV19	TGTGCCAGTAGTATAGTCGGGGGTGGCGGCTACACCTTC	CASSIVGGGGYTF
TRBJ2-1	NA	NA	TRBV5-1	TGCGCCAGCAGCTTGGCAGGGAGCTCCTACAATGAGCAGTTCTTC	CASSLAGSSYNEQFF
TRBJ1-1	NA	NA	TRBV25-1	TGTGCCAGCAGTGACTTAGTGGGGGGCTTGAACACTGAAGCTTTCTTT	CASSDLVGGLNTEAFF
TRBJ2-7	NA	NA	TRBV5-4	TGTGCCAGCAGCACGAGCTCCTACGAGCAGTACTTC	CASSTSSYEQYF
TRBJ2-1	NA	NA	TRBV5-1	TGCGCCAGCAGCTTGCGTCGGAAACCGGGGAATGAGCAGTTCTTC	CASSLRRKPGNEQFF
TRBJ2-5	NA	TRBD2	TRBV7-7	TGTGCTAGCAGCTTAGCCGTGCGGGAGGGCCCCCAGTACTTC	CASSLAVREGPQYF
TRBJ2-7	once	TRBD2	TRBV5-5	TGTGCCAGCAGCCAAGGAGCGGGAGACGCCTACGAGCAGTACTTC	CASSQGAGDAYEQYF
TRBJ2-7	NA	NA	TRBV28	TGTGCCAGCAGGCCGGACGTGGCCTACGAGCAGTACTTC	CASRPDVAYEQYF
TRBJ2-3	NA	NA	TRBV18	TGTGCCAGCTCACCACGGGGGTACGGCACAGATACGCAGTATTTT	CASSPRGYGTDTQYF
TRBJ2-5	NA	NA	TRBV4-1	TGCGCCAGCAGCCAAGATCGCGACGGGAGCGGTAGGGAGACCCAGTACTTC	CASSQDRDGSGRETQYF